This is a list of T cell receptor beta chains from one sample in a study of graft-versus-host responses after intestinal transplantation. For these receptors, no antigen is known. The data were produced by immunoSEQ multiplex PCR, yet TCRdb's version contains in-frame clones alone and is incomplete. The data show under 130,000 clones, 90% to 95% seen once. Sequencing used unstimulated CD8+ T cells sorted from spleen or lymph node cells, obtained before intestinal transplant. These receptors all stem from a human donor who received an intestinal transplant. Both conserved end residues are part of each CDR3. A D gene is named only where the DNA matches it firmly. Clone size is stated in some rows and not others, as once, few, many or a class when expanded.

>TRBD2|TRBV7-9|-|TRBJ2-2
TGTGCCAGCAGCCCCCGTAGCGGGCCGAACACCGGGGAGCTGTTTTTT
CASSPRSGPNTGELFF
>TRBD1|TRBV2|-|TRBJ1-2
TGTGCCAGCAGTGGGGCAGGGGGGTATGGCTACACCTTC
CASSGAGGYGYTF
>-|TRBV7-9|-|TRBJ2-7
TGTGCCAGCAGCTCCCGCGAGAGGGAGAAGAACTACGAGCAGTACTTC
CASSSREREKNYEQYF
>TRBD2|TRBV13|-|TRBJ2-2
TGTGCCAGCACCTCCACCGGGGCGACTAGCGGGACCGGGGAGCTGTTTTTT
CASTSTGATSGTGELFF
>-|TRBV14|once|TRBJ2-3
TGTGCCAGCAGCAAAAAAGCAACAGGTAGGGCCGCAGATACGCAGTATTTT
CASSKKATGRAADTQYF
>-|TRBV27|-|TRBJ1-1
TGTGCCAGCAGCCGCCGAACGAACACTGAAGCTTTCTTT
CASSRRTNTEAFF
>-|TRBV29-1|-|TRBJ1-1
TGCAGCGCGCTCGGACCGGGAATCTCAACCATGAACACTGAAGCTTTCTTT
CSALGPGISTMNTEAFF
>-|TRBV2|-|TRBJ1-6
TGTGCCAGCTGCACTTCGGCAAATTCACCCCTCCACTTT
CASCTSANSPLHF
>TRBD2|TRBV27|-|TRBJ2-3
TGTGCCAGCAGAACGGGACTAGCAGATACGCAGTATTTT
CASRTGLADTQYF
>-|TRBV21-1|-|TRBJ2-7
TGTGCCAGCAGCAAAGTAACCGGGACGGAGACCTACGAGCAGTACTTC
CASSKVTGTETYEQYF
>-|TRBV21-1|-|TRBJ1-2
TGTGCCAGACCGAGCCTTAGGGGGGTCAACTATGGCTACACCTTC
CARPSLRGVNYGYTF
>-|TRBV12-5|-|TRBJ1-3
TGTGCTAGTGGTTTCGCCGGGAACACCATATATTTT
CASGFAGNTIYF
>-|TRBV25-1|once|TRBJ2-6
TGTGCCAGCCTTAGCTCTGGGGCCAACGTCCTGACTTTC
CASLSSGANVLTF
>TRBD1|TRBV7-2|-|TRBJ2-7
TGTGCCAGCAGCGCAACCCGGGGACAGTACTACGAGCAGTACTTC
CASSATRGQYYEQYF
>-|TRBV2|-|TRBJ1-1
TGTGCCAGCAGTGAAAGCGGGCACGGTGAAGCTTTCTTT
CASSESGHGEAFF
>-|TRBV4-1|-|TRBJ1-1
TGCGCCAGCATTTCAGATGGGAATACTGAAGCTTTCTTT
CASISDGNTEAFF
>-|TRBV7-6|-|TRBJ1-3
TGTGCCAGCAGCTTAAGCAGGGGAAGAAACACCATATATTTT
CASSLSRGRNTIYF
>-|TRBV20-1|-|TRBJ2-7
TGCAGTGCTAGGGGGGAGGACGAGCAGTACTTC
CSARGEDEQYF
>-|TRBV5-6|once|TRBJ1-1
TGTGCCAGCAGCTTGCCCGGGACGGAGTTCATGAACACTGAAGCTTTCTTT
CASSLPGTEFMNTEAFF
>TRBD2|TRBV29-1|-|TRBJ2-7
TGCAGCGTTGATTCGGGGAGGGGATCCTACGAGCAGTACTTC
CSVDSGRGSYEQYF
>TRBD1|TRBV12-5|-|TRBJ1-2
TGTGCTAGTGGTTTAATGGGAGGGGGCGCTGGCTACACCTTC
CASGLMGGGAGYTF
>TRBD1|TRBV6-1|-|TRBJ1-1
TGTGCCAGCAGTGGGAGGGGACAGGACGTGCGTGAAGCTTTCTTT
CASSGRGQDVREAFF
>-|TRBV19|few|TRBJ1-5
TGTGCCAGTAGTTTCTGGGGAGGGATCAATCAGCCCCAGCATTTT
CASSFWGGINQPQHF
>-|TRBV29-1|-|TRBJ1-1
TGCAGCGTTGAAGGGGACATGAACACTGAAGCTTTCTTT
CSVEGDMNTEAFF
>-|TRBV4-1|-|TRBJ1-1
TGCGCCAGCAGCCAACAGATGAACACTGAAGCTTTCTTT
CASSQQMNTEAFF
>-|TRBV27|once|TRBJ1-1
TGTGCCAGCAGTTTGACAGAGAACACTGAAGCTTTCTTT
CASSLTENTEAFF